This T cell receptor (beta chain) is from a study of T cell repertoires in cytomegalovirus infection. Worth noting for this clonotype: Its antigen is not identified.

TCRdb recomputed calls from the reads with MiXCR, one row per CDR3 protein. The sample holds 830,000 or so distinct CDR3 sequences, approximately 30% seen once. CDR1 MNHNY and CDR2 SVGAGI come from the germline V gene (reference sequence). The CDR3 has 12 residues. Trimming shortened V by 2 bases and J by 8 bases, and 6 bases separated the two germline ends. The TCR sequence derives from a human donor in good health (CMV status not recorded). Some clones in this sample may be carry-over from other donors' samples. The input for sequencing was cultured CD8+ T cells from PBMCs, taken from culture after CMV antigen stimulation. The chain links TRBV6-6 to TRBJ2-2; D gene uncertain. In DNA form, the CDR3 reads TGTGCCAGCAGTTACGGGGTGGGGGAGCTGTTTTTT. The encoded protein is CASSYGVGELFF.